Following are 13 T cell receptor beta chains from one sample sequenced in a study of T cells in localized non-small cell lung cancer. Profiling relied on immunoSEQ multiplex PCR, and the TCRdb table lists in-frame clones only, not all of them. The sample includes around 83,000 clones, 87% of them seen just once. The sample here was peripheral blood, taken before any cancer treatment. All receptors derive from a man aged 35-75 years with stage I squamous cell lung carcinoma.

The CDR3: CASSPGTAEPETQYF. CDR3 nucleotide sequence: TGTGCCAGCAGTCCCGGGACAGCCGAGCCAGAGACCCAGTACTTC. The rearrangement joins TRBV11-2 to TRBJ2-5; 7 bases map to TRBD1. The CDR3 loop spans 15 amino acids. The trim removed 6 bases at V and 4 bases at J, leaving 11 bases unmatched. CDR1 and CDR2 (germline): SGHAT, FQNNGV.

The V gene is TRBV7-2, the J gene TRBJ1-1, with 9 bases fitting TRBD1. J gave up 5 bases and V 3 bases, and 4 bases lay outside the gene matches. This CDR3 has 14 residues. From germline, CDR1 is SGHTA and CDR2 FQGNSA. The CDR3 region has the DNA TGTGCCAGCAGCTTCCGGGACAGGGTAACTGAAGCTTTCTTT. Translated, it gives CASSFRDRVTEAFF.

The chain is built from TRBV5-1 and TRBJ2-2, with 7 bases identical to TRBD1. V lost 4 bases and J lost 4; bases outside the gene matches: 7. The CDR3 totals 15 residues. Per the germline V gene, CDR1 is SGHRS and CDR2 is YFSETQ. The CDR3 here is CASSMGQRTTGELFF. CDR3 DNA sequence: TGCGCCAGCAGCATGGGACAGAGAACCACCGGGGAGCTGTTTTTT.

The rearrangement links TRBV7-3 to TRBJ2-2; no firm D call. This CDR3 has 15 residues. The germline gives CDR1 SGHTA, CDR2 FQGTGA. V gave up 0 bases and J gave up 6 bases, with 11 bases separating them. The CDR3 here is CASSLTTQFPGELFF. CDR3 in DNA: TGTGCCAGCAGCTTAACGACTCAATTTCCCGGGGAGCTGTTTTTT.

The V and J genes are TRBV5-5 and TRBJ1-1; D is perhaps TRBD1 (5 bases). Germline V gene sequence: CDR1 SGHKS, CDR2 YYEKEE (reference sequence). Deletions cut 1 base from V and 4 bases from J, with 8 bases between. This CDR3 is built from 13 residues. The CDR3 is CASSLQGVTEAFF. CDR3 DNA: TGTGCCAGCAGCTTGCAAGGGGTCACTGAAGCTTTCTTT.

V is TRBV15 and J is TRBJ2-3; 7 bases match TRBD1. CDR1 and CDR2 from the germline V gene are LNHNV and YYDKDF (reference sequence). V lost 3 bases, J lost 5 bases, and 5 bases stayed unmatched. CDR3 size: 14 residues. The CDR3 region is CATSRRGQRDTQYF. The CDR3 coding sequence is TGTGCCACCAGCAGGAGGGGGCAAAGAGATACGCAGTATTTT.

The rearrangement uses TRBV7-9 and TRBJ2-7; D is perhaps TRBD1 (6 bases). V was cut by 7 bases and J by 3 bases, with 16 bases left in between. There are 14 residues in the CDR3. Germline CDR1 and CDR2: SEHNR and FQNEAQ (reference sequence). CDR3: CASTKTGKSYEQYF. The CDR3, as DNA: TGTGCCAGCACCAAAACAGGGAAGAGCTACGAGCAGTACTTC.

V and J are TRBV19 and TRBJ2-1; tentative D call: TRBD2 (6 bases). Looked up from germline, CDR1 is LNHDA and CDR2 is SQIVND (reference sequence). This CDR3 spans 15 amino acids. Deletions cut 7 bases from V and 3 bases from J, with 16 bases between. Written as DNA, the CDR3 is TGTGCCAGTACCGCCGCGGGACTCCGCTACAATGAGCAGTTCTTC. This codes for CASTAAGLRYNEQFF.

The rearrangement uses TRBV6-1 and TRBJ2-2, with D possibly being TRBD1 (5 bases). Trimming cost V 0 bases and J 5 bases, with 10 bases left between them. CDR1 MNHNS and CDR2 SASEGT come from the germline V gene. The CDR3 sequence is 15 residues long. The CDR3 nucleotides are TGTGCCAGCAGTGAAGCCCTAGGGGTGACCGGGGAGCTGTTTTTT. This encodes CASSEALGVTGELFF.

The V and J genes are TRBV5-1 and TRBJ1-2; D is uncertain. Between the trimmed V and J ends, which lost 0 bases and 4 bases, there was a span of 13 bases. Germline lookup yields CDR1 SGHRS and CDR2 YFSETQ. CDR3 length: 15 amino acids. This CDR3 reads CASSLDSDAGYGYTF. Here the CDR3 DNA reads TGCGCCAGCAGCTTGGACTCGGACGCCGGCTATGGCTACACCTTC. Supplemented by reference TRBV5-1 and TRBJ1-2, the full variable domain reads KAGVTQTPRYLIKTRGQQVTLSCSPISGHRSVSWYQQTPGQGLQFLFEYFSETQRNKGNFPGRFSGRQFSNSRSEMNVSTLELGDSALYLCASSLDSDAGYGYTFGSGTRLTVV.

The chain joins TRBV7-9 to TRBJ1-2; D is uncertain. This CDR3 is built from 11 residues. The V gene's germline CDR1 is SEHNR and CDR2 FQNEAQ (reference sequence). Trimming left V 2 bases short and J 8 bases short, with 6 bases between. The CDR3 reads CASSLRQGYTF. The DNA of the CDR3 is TGTGCCAGCAGCTTACGGCAGGGCTACACCTTC.

The rearrangement joins TRBV6-5 to TRBJ1-2; 8 bases match TRBD1. V lost 6 bases, J lost 4 bases, and 4 bases stayed unmatched. The length of the CDR3 is 13 residues. CDR1 is MNHEY and CDR2 is SVGAGI in the germline V gene. CDR3 sequence (DNA): TGTGCCAGCAGCCCAGGGGGCCGCTATGGCTACACCTTC. Translating gives CASSPGGRYGYTF.

The chain has TRBV5-4 and TRBJ1-2, with no clear D. Trimming removed 3 bases from V and 6 bases from J, with 12 bases in between. The CDR3 totals 13 residues. Germline CDR1 SGHNT, CDR2 YYREEE (reference sequence). CDR3 sequence: CASSSAARDGYTF. The CDR3 DNA reads TGTGCCAGCAGCTCGGCAGCACGCGATGGCTACACCTTC.